The clone carrying this T cell receptor beta chain was observed a few times. This sample stems from a study of blood T cell repertoires in COVID-19. Turning to the study itself: PBMCs, B-cell-depleted T cells, or T cells provided the cDNA or gDNA that made up the material.

The CDR3 runs 18 residues. V dropped 10 bases and J dropped 7; count of bases not matched to a gene: 20. Germline V gene sequence: CDR1 LNHDA, CDR2 SQIVND (reference sequence). The authors' processing: Quantification of nucleated cells was approximated via reference gene primer amplification. Method: immunoSEQ multiplex PCR; TCRdb's copy keeps in-frame clones and lacks some. That table supplies the V and J calls and clone size; D and trimming were determined from the DNA. Altogether around 240,000 clones are present, around 83% being singletons, with the ten largest covering around 0.97%. The specimen sequenced was peripheral blood. The V gene is TRBV19, the J gene TRBJ2-1, with 12 bases that match TRBD2. The TCR was taken from a man aged 40-49 years with acute or convalescent COVID-19. The CDR3 sequence is CATQLGGPSGGAWNEQFF. As DNA, the CDR3 is TGTGCCACTCAACTAGGAGGGCCTAGCGGGGGGGCCTGGAATGAGCAGTTCTTC.